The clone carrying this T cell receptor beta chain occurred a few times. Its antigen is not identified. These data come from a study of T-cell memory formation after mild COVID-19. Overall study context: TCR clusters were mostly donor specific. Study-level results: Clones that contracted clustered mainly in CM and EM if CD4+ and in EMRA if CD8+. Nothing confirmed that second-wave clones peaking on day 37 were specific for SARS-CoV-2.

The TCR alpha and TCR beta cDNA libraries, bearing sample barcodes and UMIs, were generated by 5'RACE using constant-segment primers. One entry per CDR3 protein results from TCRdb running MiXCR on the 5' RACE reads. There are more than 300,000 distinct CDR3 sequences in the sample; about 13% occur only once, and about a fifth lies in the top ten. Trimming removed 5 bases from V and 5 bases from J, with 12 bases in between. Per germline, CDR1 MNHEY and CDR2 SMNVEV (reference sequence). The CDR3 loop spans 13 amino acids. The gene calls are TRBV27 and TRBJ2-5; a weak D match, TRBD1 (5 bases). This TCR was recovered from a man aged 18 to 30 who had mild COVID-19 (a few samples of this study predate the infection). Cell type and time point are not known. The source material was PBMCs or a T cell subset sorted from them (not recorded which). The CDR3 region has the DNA TGTGCCAGCAGTGCCAGGGTTAGGGAGACCCAGTACTTC. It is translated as CASSARVRETQYF.